This paragraph reports one T cell receptor (beta chain). V dropped 4 bases and J dropped 1 base, with 8 bases sitting between them. This CDR3 has 13 residues. Germline assignment: CDR1 SGHNT and CDR2 YYREEE (reference sequence). This record belongs to a study of cytomegalovirus exposure and HLA in healthy donors. Whole-study context: An analysis done earlier identified almost 120 million unique TCR beta sequences from about 179 million T cells.

In the PCR, 60 Vbeta and 13 Jbeta primers were used. TCRdb's copy holds only in-frame clones and misses some; the assay was immunoSEQ multiplex PCR. The profile shows some 120,000 clones, around 78% of them singletons. Sequences were obtained from PBMCs. This receptor was obtained from a man in his late teens or twenties in good health and CMV-seropositive. This rearrangement joins TRBV5-4 to TRBJ1-1; no firm D call. The CDR3 nucleotides are TGTGCCAGCAGCCGGGTTTCGAACACTGAAGCTTTCTTT. Translating it yields CASSRVSNTEAFF. Full variable domain (missing parts from reference TRBV5-4 and TRBJ1-1): ETGVTQSPTHLIKTRGQQVTLRCSSQSGHNTVSWYQQALGQGPQFIFQYYREEENGRGNFPPRFSGLQFPNYSSELNVNALELDDSALYLCASSRVSNTEAFFGQGTRLTVV.